This TCR beta chain was recorded in a study of early T cells in non-severe SARS-CoV-2 infection (dated by TCRdb to the early 2020s). Regarding the study in general: Because TCR sequencing was done on bulk RNA from unsorted whole blood, the alpha and beta chains could not be paired. General study outcomes and caveats: VDJdb matching was skewed toward anti-spike CD8 responses and likely underestimated virus-specific expansions by missing private and CD4 specificities.

This clonotype was observed at least ten times. Its specific antigen is unknown. Qualities for individual bases were not recorded, and no much larger clone is one base off. The library was made by 5' RACE. These reads were obtained on a NextSeq 500. Unique molecular identifiers were attached to individual cDNA molecules in the TCR library protocol so that sequencing error and PCR bias could be corrected. Sequencing covered both TCR alpha and beta chains, and within each sample the abundances of alpha and beta sequences were tightly co-correlated. Regarding the original processing steps: V gene, J gene and CDR3 annotation of TCR sequences was performed with Decombinator V4. TCRs were defined as expanded if a significant change between any two time points was detected under a Poisson model with p below 0.0001. TCR abundances were normalised to the total number of TCRs sequenced per sample and were expressed as counts per million. MAIT TCRs were defined by TRAV1-2 paired with TRAJ12, TRAJ20 or TRAJ33, and iNKT TCRs by TRAV10 paired with TRAJ18. VDJdb, accessed 1 November 2021, was searched for CMV, EBV and SARS-CoV-2 annotated TCRs, with TCRs annotated for multiple antigens excluded. In-frame beta chains were kept once TCRdb had trimmed the public reads at Q25 with fastp and called clones with MiXCR. A single entry per CDR3 protein holds the most common genes and DNA from its merged rows. TCRdb, not the authors, supplied the V and J calls. This sample lists about 98,000 distinct CDR3 sequences; approximately 14% were detected once. About 5.7% of the sample lies in the top ten.

This was a case-control study nested in a cohort of healthcare workers in London, UK, who had nasopharyngeal swab PCR tests and blood samples taken every week. Healthcare workers were enrolled in the week of the UK lockdown, from 23 to 31 March 2020, and were followed every week for up to 16 weeks. The CDR3 covers 13 residues, taking in both the cysteine and the phenylalanine. Only the CDR3 part of the read is kept: 39 bases, read in frame from the first base. Ends trimmed: V by 10 bases, J by 4 bases; bases unmatched to a gene: 3. Taken from the germline V gene, the CDR1 and CDR2 loops are KGHDR and SFDVKD.

The sequence came from an adult who was a healthcare worker with PCR-confirmed SARS-CoV-2 infection or an uninfected control (not recorded which). The receptor chain draws on TRBV24-1 and TRBJ2-1; a stretch of 10 junction bases matches TRBD1. Material for sequencing was whole blood. CDR3 sequence: CATMGQGYNEQFF. The sequence in DNA is TGTGCCACTATGGGACAGGGGTACAATGAGCAGTTCTTC.